This T cell receptor (beta chain) was identified in a study of cytomegalovirus exposure and HLA in healthy donors. Across the whole study: One earlier analysis, a look at some 180 million T cells, found roughly 120 million unique TCR beta sequences. Researchers found that about 84% of fewer than 450 genotyped donors fell within the Caucasian-associated ancestry cluster. Broader study findings: One variant, a missense change in DCLRE1C, was linked in a later analysis to TCR beta V- and J-gene trimming. Several top significant clusters appeared, in a later analysis, to be linked to common viral pathogens.

The CDR3 sequence is 15 residues long. Germline V lookup: CDR1 SGHTA, CDR2 FQGTGA. V lost 5 bases and J 0 bases, leaving 11 bases between the germline ends. Both 60 Vbeta primers and 13 Jbeta primers went into the PCR. The assay was immunoSEQ multiplex PCR, and TCRdb's table has in-frame clones only and misses some. The data contain some 150,000 clones, roughly four fifths of them seen just once; the ten biggest clones take up about 10%. Comment on this clone: Antigen specificity is unknown.

Specimen: PBMCs. V usage is TRBV7-3 and J usage is TRBJ2-1, with a tentative D call TRBD2 (6 bases). The clonotype comes from a man aged 50-59 years in good health and CMV-seropositive. Here the CDR3 reads CASSLGDSSYNEQFF. The CDR3 DNA sequence: TGTGCCAGCAGCCTTGGGGACTCCTCCTACAATGAGCAGTTCTTC.